One and the same sample provided the 16 T cell receptor beta chains below, sequenced in a study of blood T cell repertoires in COVID-19. Profiled with immunoSEQ multiplex PCR; TCRdb holds only in-frame clones, not every one. The repertoire has tens of thousands of clones, 80% to 90% of them found once; the top ten carry approximately 14%. The material sequenced was peripheral blood. The receptor set was obtained from a human donor in a cohort sampled during active COVID-19. The donor label of this sample is uncertain.

The V call is TRBV5-1, the J call TRBJ1-1, with 10 bases identical to TRBD1. CDR3 length: 16 residues. Germline CDR1 SGHRS, CDR2 YFSETQ. With 5 bases clipped from V and 1 base from J, the junction kept 8 bases outside the gene matches. The CDR3 is CASRPGTGDTNTEAFF. The CDR3 DNA follows: TGCGCCAGCAGGCCTGGGACAGGGGATACGAACACTGAAGCTTTCTTT.

The chain employs TRBV7-2 and TRBJ2-1; D perhaps matches TRBD1 (5 bases). Germline CDR1 SGHTA, CDR2 FQGNSA. V shed 5 bases and J shed 2 bases, with 7 bases lying between them. The CDR3 runs 13 residues. CDR3 nucleotides: TGTGCCAGCAGCCCGGACACCTACAATGAGCAGTTCTTC. The encoded protein is CASSPDTYNEQFF.

The chain recombines TRBV5-1 with TRBJ2-1; possible D gene TRBD1, 6 bases. The CDR3 totals 12 residues. With 4 bases removed from V and 7 bases from J, the gap between germline ends came to 9 bases. Per the germline V gene, CDR1 is SGHRS and CDR2 is YFSETQ. CDR3 sequence (DNA): TGCGCCAGCAGCGTGAGGGGGAATGAGCAGTTCTTC. This gives the protein CASSVRGNEQFF.

This clone was recorded only once. The chain links TRBV5-6 to TRBJ2-3; 8 bases align to TRBD2. This CDR3 is 18 amino acids long. Trimming cost V 2 bases and J 5 bases; bases outside gene matches: 16. Germline V lookup: CDR1 SGHDT, CDR2 YYEEEE. The CDR3 bases are TGTGCCAGCAGCTTATCCAGCGGGGGCTATGGATGGGGAGATACGCAGTATTTT. It codes for CASSLSSGGYGWGDTQYF.

This rearrangement joins TRBV6-5 to TRBJ2-7, with D uncertain. The V end lost 8 bases, the J end lost 2 bases, and 13 bases lay between the germline ends. CDR3 size: 13 residues. CDR1 is MNHEY, CDR2 SVGAGI, per germline. The CDR3 spells CASAAGSAYEQYF. DNA for the CDR3: TGTGCCAGCGCCGCAGGCAGTGCCTACGAGCAGTACTTC.

The V call is TRBV24-1, the J call TRBJ2-7; D ambiguous. The CDR3 sequence is 13 residues long. Trimming cost V 4 bases and J 8 bases, with 14 bases left between them. In germline, CDR1 is KGHDR, CDR2 SFDVKD. CDR3 region: CATSDPMGNQQYF. Here the CDR3 DNA reads TGTGCCACCAGTGACCCGATGGGCAACCAGCAGTACTTC.

The V gene is TRBV7-2, the J gene TRBJ1-3, with TRBD1 matching 7 bases. V gave up 2 bases and J gave up 1 base; unmatched junction bases: 5. This CDR3 region has 16 residues. Germline V gene data show CDR1 as SGHTA and CDR2 as FQGNSA. CDR3 sequence (DNA): TGTGCCAGCAGCTTACGGGCCAGGGGGTCTGGAAACACCATATATTTT. It specifies CASSLRARGSGNTIYF.

A few counts support this clone. The chain joins TRBV2 to TRBJ1-2, with 11 bases fitting TRBD1. V was pared by 5 bases and J by 8 bases, with 7 bases of the junction left unmatched. The CDR3 sequence is 14 residues long. Germline V gene data show CDR1 as SNHLY and CDR2 as FYNNEI. The CDR3 DNA is TGTGCCAGCAGTAGGACAGGGGGCGTACAAGGCTACACCTTC. Translated, it gives CASSRTGGVQGYTF.

The V call is TRBV6-5, the J call TRBJ2-5, with 9 bases matching TRBD1. CDR3 length: 13 amino acids. CDR1 MNHEY and CDR2 SVGAGI come from the germline V gene. The V and J ends lost 6 bases and 5 bases, in that order; junction bases with no gene match: 4. CDR3 sequence: CASSAGTGETQYF. DNA for the CDR3: TGTGCCAGCAGCGCCGGGACAGGGGAGACCCAGTACTTC.

V and J are TRBV20-1 and TRBJ1-1; no firm D call. The germline CDR1 and CDR2 sequences are DFQATT and SNEGSKA (reference sequence). Trimming removed 4 bases at V and 7 bases at J, with 4 bases between. The CDR3 is made up of 9 amino acids. CDR3 in DNA: TGCAGTGCTAACTATGAAGCTTTCTTT. It specifies CSANYEAFF.

The chain carries TRBV3-1 (or the pseudogene TRBV3-2) and TRBJ2-7; the match to TRBD2 covers 8 bases. Germline V gene lookup returns CDR1 LGHDT and CDR2 YNNKEL (reference sequence). The CDR3 sequence is 16 residues long. V trimming: 4 bases; J trimming: 3 bases; junction bases outside the gene matches: 11. CDR3 DNA: TGTGCCAGCAGCCCCGTAGGACTAGCCTCTGTCTACGAGCAGTACTTC. This translates into CASSPVGLASVYEQYF.

V usage is TRBV27 and J usage is TRBJ1-4; 7 positions agree with TRBD1. This CDR3 contains 18 residues. CDR1 is MNHEY, CDR2 SMNVEV, per germline (reference sequence). The junction had 13 bases not matched to a gene; V was cut back by 6 bases and J by 0 bases. The CDR3 reads CASSKTGSIAPTNEKLFF. The CDR3 DNA reads as TGTGCCAGCAGCAAGACAGGGTCGATAGCCCCAACTAATGAAAAACTGTTTTTT.

The J gene is TRBJ2-5, the V gene TRBV2, with no clear D. Germline assignment: CDR1 SNHLY and CDR2 FYNNEI. The CDR3 sequence is 11 residues long. V lost 2 bases to trimming and J lost 5 bases, with 3 bases between them. The CDR3 loop reads CASSELETQYF. CDR3 in DNA: TGTGCCAGCAGTGAACTGGAGACCCAGTACTTC.

This clone has more than one count but fewer than ten. The genes are TRBV5-4 and TRBJ2-2, with D hard to call. This CDR3 contains 13 residues. CDR1 SGHNT and CDR2 YYREEE come from the germline V gene (reference sequence). Trimming removed 1 base from V and 7 bases from J, with 8 bases in between. CDR3 sequence (DNA): TGTGCCAGCAGCTTGCTTGGTAGCGGGGAGCTGTTTTTT. It translates to CASSLLGSGELFF.

For this clone: The CDR3 carries no conserved terminal phenylalanine or tryptophan, so it likely arises from a read error. No DNA is shown, since the ends of the CDR3 on it are uncertain; the CDR3 is the one TCRdb lists. V usage is TRBV28 and J usage is TRBJ1-1; the D call in the table, TRBD1, was not verified against the DNA. The CDR3 length is 12 residues, termini included. Germline V gene lookup returns CDR1 MDHEN and CDR2 SYDVKM. Here the CDR3 reads CASSPSQGGSLL.

The chain links TRBV5-1 to TRBJ1-4, with TRBD1 as a possible D gene (5 bases). The CDR3 consists of 16 residues. In germline, CDR1 is SGHRS, CDR2 YFSETQ. Deletions cut 0 bases from V and 0 bases from J, with 9 bases between. Here the CDR3 DNA reads TGCGCCAGCAGCTTGGCCTCAGGGACAACTAATGAAAAACTGTTTTTT. As protein: CASSLASGTTNEKLFF.